This T cell receptor beta chain was identified during a study of T cell changes during pregnancy in multiple sclerosis. The repertoire was sequenced with immunoSEQ multiplex PCR; TCRdb's copy has only in-frame clones and lacks some. The sample holds 58,000 or so clones, around 92% seen once. The germline V gene has CDR1 SQVTM and CDR2 ANQGSEA. This CDR3 is built from 18 residues. V was clipped by 0 bases and J by 4 bases, with 24 bases between them. The source material was peripheral blood, sampled in the first trimester of pregnancy. The chain employs TRBV29-1 and TRBJ1-2; possible D gene TRBD1, 6 bases. The clonotype was recovered from a female donor with multiple sclerosis, enrolled in a pregnancy study. CDR3 sequence reads: CSVEDDAGGRRKGYGYTF. In nucleotides, the CDR3 is TGCAGCGTTGAAGACGACGCGGGGGGGCGCCGAAAAGGCTATGGCTACACCTTC.